A selection of T cell receptor beta chains follows, all from one sample in a study of blood T cell repertoires in COVID-19. The assay was immunoSEQ multiplex PCR, and TCRdb's table has in-frame clones only and misses some. The sample lists a few hundred thousand clones; 70% to 90% were seen once. The specimen sequenced was PBMCs or T cells enriched from blood (not recorded which). The receptors originated from a man aged 25-40 years who had recovered from COVID-19. Each CDR3 is given with its conserved first and last residue. Fields, in order: V gene, D gene, CDR3 length, clone size, J gene, CDR3 protein, CDR3 DNA. A D gene is named only where the DNA matches it firmly. The size of a clone is reported for some rows only, either as once, few or many, or as a class for expanded clones.

v_gene: TRBV7-2; d_gene: .; len: 13; abundance: .; j_gene: TRBJ1-5; CDR3aa: CASSLWRDQPQHF; CDR3nt: TGTGCCAGCAGCTTATGGCGGGACCAGCCCCAGCATTTT
v_gene: TRBV27; d_gene: .; len: 13; abundance: .; j_gene: TRBJ1-1; CDR3aa: CASISLEGTEAFF; CDR3nt: TGTGCCAGCATTTCTCTCGAGGGCACTGAAGCTTTCTTT
v_gene: TRBV25-1; d_gene: TRBD1; len: 15; abundance: .; j_gene: TRBJ1-1; CDR3aa: CASDRTGDGLTEAFF; CDR3nt: TGTGCCAGCGATCGGACAGGGGATGGCCTCACTGAAGCTTTCTTT
v_gene: TRBV6-5; d_gene: TRBD1; len: 13; abundance: .; j_gene: TRBJ1-2; CDR3aa: CATSKGQGDGYTF; CDR3nt: TGTGCCACATCAAAGGGACAGGGTGACGGCTACACCTTC
v_gene: TRBV3-1/TRBV3-2; d_gene: .; len: 14; abundance: .; j_gene: TRBJ1-2; CDR3aa: CASSPRAGAEGYTF; CDR3nt: TGTGCCAGCAGCCCACGGGCAGGGGCGGAAGGCTACACCTTC
v_gene: TRBV19; d_gene: TRBD1; len: 14; abundance: once; j_gene: TRBJ1-4; CDR3aa: CASSTGQNNEKLFF; CDR3nt: TGTGCCAGTAGTACGGGACAGAATAATGAAAAACTGTTTTTT
v_gene: TRBV12-3/TRBV12-4; d_gene: .; len: 13; abundance: .; j_gene: TRBJ1-2; CDR3aa: CASRYDLRGGYTF; CDR3nt: TGTGCCAGCAGATACGACCTCAGGGGCGGCTACACCTTC
v_gene: TRBV30; d_gene: .; len: 11; abundance: .; j_gene: TRBJ2-3; CDR3aa: CAWSSPPAQYF; CDR3nt: TGTGCCTGGAGTTCACCGCCAGCGCAGTATTTT
v_gene: TRBV24-1; d_gene: .; len: 16; abundance: .; j_gene: TRBJ2-3; CDR3aa: CATSDNRAEGTDTQYF; CDR3nt: TGTGCCACCAGTGATAATCGAGCGGAAGGCACAGATACGCAGTATTTT
v_gene: TRBV14; d_gene: .; len: 13; abundance: .; j_gene: TRBJ2-3; CDR3aa: CASSQDLRDTQYF; CDR3nt: TGTGCCAGCAGCCAAGACCTGCGAGATACGCAGTATTTT
v_gene: TRBV5-6; d_gene: TRBD1; len: 14; abundance: .; j_gene: TRBJ1-2; CDR3aa: CASSLGRTGLRYTF; CDR3nt: TGTGCCAGCAGCTTGGGGAGGACAGGGCTACGCTACACCTTC
v_gene: TRBV10-2; d_gene: .; len: 14; abundance: .; j_gene: TRBJ2-1; CDR3aa: CASSDGEAYNEQFF; CDR3nt: TGCGCCAGCAGTGACGGGGAAGCCTACAATGAGCAGTTCTTC
v_gene: TRBV4-1; d_gene: TRBD1; len: 16; abundance: .; j_gene: TRBJ2-1; CDR3aa: CASSQEDRGASNEQFF; CDR3nt: TGCGCCAGCAGCCAAGAGGACAGGGGGGCCAGCAATGAGCAGTTCTTC
v_gene: TRBV2; d_gene: .; len: 14; abundance: .; j_gene: TRBJ1-6; CDR3aa: CASMHQTVNSPLHF; CDR3nt: TGTGCCAGCATGCATCAAACAGTAAATTCACCCCTCCACTTT
v_gene: TRBV2; d_gene: .; len: 13; abundance: .; j_gene: TRBJ1-1; CDR3aa: CASRAVPDTEAFF; CDR3nt: TGTGCCAGCAGAGCCGTCCCGGACACTGAAGCTTTCTTT
v_gene: TRBV11-2; d_gene: TRBD1; len: 14; abundance: .; j_gene: TRBJ1-2; CDR3aa: CASSLEDRRSGYTF; CDR3nt: TGTGCCAGCAGCTTAGAGGACAGGAGAAGTGGCTACACCTTC
v_gene: TRBV29-1; d_gene: TRBD1; len: 13; abundance: .; j_gene: TRBJ1-1; CDR3aa: CSVASGTDVGAFF; CDR3nt: TGCAGCGTTGCATCCGGGACAGATGTTGGAGCTTTCTTT
v_gene: TRBV7-9; d_gene: .; len: 16; abundance: .; j_gene: TRBJ1-3; CDR3aa: CASSLFRQGAGNTIYF; CDR3nt: TGTGCCAGCAGCCTGTTTAGGCAGGGTGCAGGAAACACCATATATTTT
v_gene: TRBV21-1; d_gene: .; len: 16; abundance: .; j_gene: TRBJ2-1; CDR3aa: CASSTLQGGGRNEQFF; CDR3nt: TGTGCCAGCAGCACGTTACAGGGGGGAGGGAGGAATGAGCAGTTCTTC
v_gene: TRBV7-9; d_gene: .; len: 15; abundance: .; j_gene: TRBJ1-3; CDR3aa: CASSENRDSLPSIYF; CDR3nt: TGTGCCAGCAGCGAGAACCGAGACAGTCTCCCCTCCATATATTTT
v_gene: TRBV9; d_gene: .; len: 15; abundance: .; j_gene: TRBJ1-1; CDR3aa: CASSPRGVADTEAFF; CDR3nt: TGTGCCAGCAGCCCCCGCGGGGTTGCGGACACTGAAGCTTTCTTT
v_gene: TRBV6-5; d_gene: TRBD1; len: 14; abundance: .; j_gene: TRBJ1-5; CDR3aa: CASTKTGINQPQHF; CDR3nt: TGTGCCAGCACCAAGACAGGGATAAATCAGCCCCAGCATTTT
v_gene: TRBV11-3; d_gene: .; len: 14; abundance: .; j_gene: TRBJ1-1; CDR3aa: CASSQGRANTEAFF; CDR3nt: TGTGCCAGCAGCCAAGGGAGGGCGAACACTGAAGCTTTCTTT
v_gene: TRBV11-2; d_gene: TRBD1; len: 14; abundance: .; j_gene: TRBJ1-6; CDR3aa: CASSFGEGQAPLHF; CDR3nt: TGTGCCAGCAGCTTTGGTGAGGGACAGGCGCCCCTCCACTTT
v_gene: TRBV6-6; d_gene: TRBD1; len: 17; abundance: once; j_gene: TRBJ1-5; CDR3aa: CASSRTGDPYSNQPQHF; CDR3nt: TGTGCCAGCAGTCGTACAGGGGACCCGTATAGCAATCAGCCCCAGCATTTT
v_gene: TRBV7-8; d_gene: .; len: 15; abundance: .; j_gene: TRBJ1-6; CDR3aa: CASSLQDPGVSPLHF; CDR3nt: TGTGCCAGCAGCCTGCAGGACCCGGGGGTTTCACCCCTCCACTTT
v_gene: TRBV6-5; d_gene: TRBD2; len: 15; abundance: .; j_gene: TRBJ2-3; CDR3aa: CASSLSGVEEDTQYF; CDR3nt: TGTGCCAGCAGTTTGAGCGGGGTCGAGGAAGATACGCAGTATTTT
v_gene: TRBV7-9; d_gene: .; len: 14; abundance: .; j_gene: TRBJ1-2; CDR3aa: CASSLDLQNYGYTF; CDR3nt: TGTGCCAGCAGCTTGGACTTGCAGAACTATGGCTACACCTTC
v_gene: TRBV19; d_gene: .; len: 16; abundance: .; j_gene: TRBJ1-1; CDR3aa: CASSIDLEEPNTEAFF; CDR3nt: TGTGCCAGTAGTATAGATTTGGAGGAGCCGAACACTGAAGCTTTCTTT
v_gene: TRBV2; d_gene: TRBD1; len: 16; abundance: .; j_gene: TRBJ1-2; CDR3aa: CASSLNRDSGSYGYTF; CDR3nt: TGTGCCAGCAGTTTGAACCGGGACAGCGGGAGCTATGGCTACACCTTC
v_gene: TRBV7-9; d_gene: .; len: 16; abundance: .; j_gene: TRBJ1-4; CDR3aa: CASTTKGIETNEKLFF; CDR3nt: TGTGCCAGCACCACGAAGGGGATCGAAACTAATGAAAAACTGTTTTTT
v_gene: TRBV5-1; d_gene: .; len: 14; abundance: .; j_gene: TRBJ1-4; CDR3aa: CASSLQGFNEKLFF; CDR3nt: TGCGCCAGCAGCCTCCAGGGGTTCAATGAAAAACTGTTTTTT
v_gene: TRBV5-6; d_gene: TRBD1; len: 15; abundance: .; j_gene: TRBJ2-2; CDR3aa: CASSYDGQGTGELFF; CDR3nt: TGTGCCAGCAGCTACGACGGACAGGGAACCGGGGAGCTGTTTTTT
v_gene: TRBV18; d_gene: TRBD1; len: 15; abundance: once; j_gene: TRBJ1-1; CDR3aa: CASSPRDRGLQEAFF; CDR3nt: TGTGCCAGCTCACCACGGGACAGGGGGTTACAGGAAGCTTTCTTT
v_gene: TRBV24-1; d_gene: TRBD1; len: 20; abundance: .; j_gene: TRBJ1-5; CDR3aa: CATSDVPRGRGTYSNQPQHF; CDR3nt: TGTGCCACCAGTGATGTCCCAAGGGGCAGGGGGACTTATAGCAATCAGCCCCAGCATTTT
v_gene: TRBV11-2; d_gene: .; len: 11; abundance: .; j_gene: TRBJ1-6; CDR3aa: CASSLGRGLHF; CDR3nt: TGTGCCAGCAGCTTAGGTAGAGGGCTCCACTTT
v_gene: TRBV6-5; d_gene: .; len: 10; abundance: .; j_gene: TRBJ2-7; CDR3aa: CATNSYEQYF; CDR3nt: TGTGCCACCAACTCCTACGAGCAGTACTTC